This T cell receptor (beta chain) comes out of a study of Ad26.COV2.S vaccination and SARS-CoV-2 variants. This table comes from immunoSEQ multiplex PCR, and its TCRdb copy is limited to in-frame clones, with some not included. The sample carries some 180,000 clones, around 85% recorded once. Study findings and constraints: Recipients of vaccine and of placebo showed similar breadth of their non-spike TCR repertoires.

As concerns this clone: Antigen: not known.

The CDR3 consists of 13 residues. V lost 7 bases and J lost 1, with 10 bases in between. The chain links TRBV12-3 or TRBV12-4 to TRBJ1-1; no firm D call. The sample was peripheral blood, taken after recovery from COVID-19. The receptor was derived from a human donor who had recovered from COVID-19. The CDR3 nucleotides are TGTGCCAGCAATCTCGGGGAGAACACTGAAGCTTTCTTT. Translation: CASNLGENTEAFF.